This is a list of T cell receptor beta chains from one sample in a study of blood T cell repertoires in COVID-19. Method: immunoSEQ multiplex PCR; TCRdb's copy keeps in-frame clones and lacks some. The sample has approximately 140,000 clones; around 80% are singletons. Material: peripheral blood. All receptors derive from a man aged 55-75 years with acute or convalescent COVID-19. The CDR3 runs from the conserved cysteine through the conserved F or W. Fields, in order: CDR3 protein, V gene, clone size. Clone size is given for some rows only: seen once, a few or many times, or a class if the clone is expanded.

CASSFRDSNQPQHF,TRBV5-6,.
CASSWLTSGSGEQYF,TRBV5-1,.
CASSIAQTVNTEAFF,TRBV19,.
CASSPLGTSAVYEQYF,TRBV7-2,.
CASSLGTEGNTIYF,TRBV7-8,once
CAIKGDSGYNEQFF,TRBV10-3,few
CASSAAGQGASDTQYF,TRBV7-3,once
CASSTGPARGANVLTF,TRBV6-2/TRBV6-3,.
CASSPREGGRETQYF,TRBV3-1/TRBV3-2,.
CASSDRQETGELFF,TRBV6-4,.
CASSQDLSGPGNTIYF,TRBV4-1,.
CASKMTGIAGNTIYF,TRBV28,once
CASSSRTGKFFYEQYF,TRBV28,.
CAVRERQGYNSPLHF,TRBV28,.
CASSGDRGREQYF,TRBV19,.
CASSLEGGISTDTQYF,TRBV7-9,.
CASSVGQGAGEQYF,TRBV5-4,once
CASSRGWGRGQRDEQYF,TRBV14,.
CASSPQSFQGQPQHF,TRBV28,.
CASSSTTGGHSEQYF,TRBV6-2/TRBV6-3,.
CASQGFDRNTEAFF,TRBV19,.
CASSPDSPENYGYTF,TRBV5-1,few
CASSLRSSGNTIYF,TRBV5-1,.
CASSLARDSSYEQYF,TRBV27,.
CASSSITPLPGNTIYF,TRBV7-2,.
CASSTGTGLSPLHF,TRBV2,.
CASSVGGAQGNTIYF,TRBV9,.
CASSFAQNTEAFF,TRBV9,.
CASSLLSPGTVSTEAFF,TRBV27,.
CASSQIGVGGYTF,TRBV9,few
CAGGIIGGSGYTF,TRBV30,.
CATSEPQGKYNEQFF,TRBV24-1,.
CASSPIPTTDNEQFF,TRBV27,few
CASIKPGQGHQPQHF,TRBV6-5,.
CASSVGQLSSYEQYF,TRBV9,few
CASSSGGNYEQYF,TRBV28,few
CASSFGGGYEQYF,TRBV5-1,.
CASSYLFGREYEQYF,TRBV6-5,.
CASSSDRTTIYF,TRBV10-2,.
CASSLIERGEQYF,TRBV5-1,.
CASSLDSTYNEQFF,TRBV5-1,.
CASSSTPGQGSDTQYF,TRBV4-1,few
CASSPGPPGGSNQPQHF,TRBV19,once
CSVVEGLTLLYGYTF,TRBV29-1,.
CASSPQKDTQYF,TRBV19,few
CASSLTADNGYTF,TRBV5-4,.
CASRAVEGAQGEAFF,TRBV7-9,.
CASSSGRQANIQYF,TRBV4-3,.
CASSQDGGPYNEQFF,TRBV11-1,few
CASSSGRLDQPQHF,TRBV28,.
CASSGDRDVSNQPQHF,TRBV2,once
CASSYPGGPGSIQYF,TRBV6-5,.
CASSSTSRHEQYF,TRBV5-1,.